This TCR beta chain was retrieved from a study of regulatory T cells in long-lasting Graves disease. For TCR beta, libraries came from iRepertoire HTBI primers and Arm-PCR of CDR3 regions. TCRdb reprocessed the multiplex PCR reads via MiXCR and lists one record per CDR3 protein. The sample records approximately 470,000 distinct CDR3 sequences, around 16% being singletons. Time point of the sample: newly diagnosed GD, antithyroid drugs for less than 3 months. RNA from PBMCs was the source of the TCR library. Patients were from an endocrinology department in Xi'an, China. From germline, CDR1 is MGHDK and CDR2 SYGVNS. J lost 7 bases, V lost 2 bases, and 10 bases had no gene match. The CDR3 consists of 16 residues. A further study also used this sample, focusing on T cells in Graves' hyperthyroidism and ophthalmopathy.

The rearrangement links TRBV25-1 to TRBJ2-1; 8 bases align to TRBD2. The sequencing here drew on peripheral blood mononuclear cells (PBMCs), taken at new diagnosis, from a patient treated with antithyroid drugs. The source is a man aged 40-55 years with Graves disease. The chain's CDR3 is CASSELHPPGGNEQFF. The CDR3 DNA reads TGTGCCAGCAGTGAACTACACCCCCCGGGGGGGAATGAGCAGTTCTTC.